A selection of T cell receptor beta chains follows, all from one sample in a study of blood T cell repertoires in COVID-19. TCRdb keeps only in-frame clones here, not all; method: immunoSEQ multiplex PCR. The sample includes around 370,000 clones, about 90% of them seen just once. Sequences were obtained from peripheral blood. The receptors originated from a woman aged 18-29 years who had recovered from COVID-19. CDR3s include the opening cysteine and the closing phenylalanine or tryptophan. The D gene is left open where the match is weak. Only part of the rows carry a size: once, few, many, or a class if the clone is expanded.

clone_size	v_call	d_call	j_call	cdr3_nt	cdr3_aa
NA	TRBV5-4	NA	TRBJ2-1	TGTGCCAGCAGCACGGGACTCATCAATGAGCAGTTCTTC	CASSTGLINEQFF
NA	TRBV6-1	TRBD1	TRBJ1-5	TGTGCCAGCAGTGACGGGACAGCTTACGTAGGCCAGCCCCAGCATTTT	CASSDGTAYVGQPQHF
once	TRBV11-3	NA	TRBJ1-1	TGTGCCAGCAGCTCCCGACAGGCACCGGGCAGGAACACTGAAGCTTTCTTT	CASSSRQAPGRNTEAFF
once	TRBV11-2	TRBD1	TRBJ2-2	TGTGCCAGCAGCTATGGACAGGGTTTTACCGGGGAGCTGTTTTTT	CASSYGQGFTGELFF
NA	TRBV10-2	TRBD2	TRBJ2-2	TGCGCCAGCAGGGGAGCGGGAGTTGACACCGGGGAGCTGTTTTTT	CASRGAGVDTGELFF
NA	TRBV2	NA	TRBJ2-5	TGTGCCAGCAAGTGGACTATACAAGAGACCCAGTACTTC	CASKWTIQETQYF
NA	TRBV7-9	NA	TRBJ2-1	TGTGCCAGCAGCCCACCCGGGCTAGCAGACAATGAGCAGTTCTTC	CASSPPGLADNEQFF
once	TRBV5-6	TRBD1	TRBJ1-2	TGTGCCAGCAGCGCCGGGACAGGGGTCTATGGCTACACCTTC	CASSAGTGVYGYTF
NA	TRBV11-3	NA	TRBJ1-4	TGTGCCACGTCCGCAACTAATGAAAAACTGTTTTTT	CATSATNEKLFF
NA	TRBV3-1/TRBV3-2	NA	TRBJ2-3	TGTGCCAGCAGCCAAGCAGGGACTAGCACAGATACGCAGTATTTT	CASSQAGTSTDTQYF
NA	TRBV6-6	NA	TRBJ2-3	TGTGCCAGCGCTCAACTAGCTGCTGGCACAGATACGCAGTATTTT	CASAQLAAGTDTQYF
NA	TRBV14	TRBD2	TRBJ2-2	TGTGCCAGCAGCCAACACAGGAGCGGGAGTAGCGGGGAGCTGTTTTTT	CASSQHRSGSSGELFF
NA	TRBV7-2	TRBD2	TRBJ2-1	TGTGCCAGCAGCTTACCGGGGACTAGCGCGGACAATGAGCAGTTCTTC	CASSLPGTSADNEQFF
NA	TRBV5-1	TRBD2	TRBJ2-2	TGCGCCAGCAGCTTTCGACTAGCGGGATCTACCGGGGAGCTGTTTTTT	CASSFRLAGSTGELFF
NA	TRBV2	NA	TRBJ2-5	TGTGCCAGCAGTGTGGAAAGGGAGGAGACCCAGTACTTC	CASSVEREETQYF
NA	TRBV19	TRBD1	TRBJ1-5	TGTGCCAGTAGGGCAGGGGGGAGCCGTTGGAACCAGCCCCAGCATTTT	CASRAGGSRWNQPQHF
NA	TRBV7-9	NA	TRBJ1-4	TGTGCCAGCAGCTCCGGTGCGGGGGCGTCAGAAAAACTGTTTTTT	CASSSGAGASEKLFF
NA	TRBV11-3	TRBD1	TRBJ1-1	TGTGCCAGCAGCTTCAGGGGGGTCTCGAACACTGAAGCTTTCTTT	CASSFRGVSNTEAFF
NA	TRBV9	TRBD1	TRBJ1-1	TGTGCCAGCAGCGGCAAGGACAGGGGGAACACTGAAGCTTTCTTT	CASSGKDRGNTEAFF
NA	TRBV11-3	TRBD2	TRBJ2-5	TGTGCCAGCAGCTCCGGACTAGCAGAAGCCCAAGAGACCCAGTACTTC	CASSSGLAEAQETQYF
NA	TRBV12-3/TRBV12-4	NA	TRBJ2-5	TGTGCCAGCAGTCCCCCCGTTGTGGAGACCCAGTACTTC	CASSPPVVETQYF
NA	TRBV7-2	NA	TRBJ2-1	TGTGCCAGCAGCTTAGGAGGGGCGGGGATGTGGGGCAATGAGCAGTTCTTC	CASSLGGAGMWGNEQFF
NA	TRBV18	TRBD1	TRBJ1-2	TGTGCCAGCTCACCACTAACAGGGGGGCGTAACTATGGCTACACCTTC	CASSPLTGGRNYGYTF
NA	TRBV7-9	NA	TRBJ2-1	TGTGCCAGCAGCCCTCGAAGCGGGCTCTCCTACAATGAGCAGTTCTTC	CASSPRSGLSYNEQFF
NA	TRBV11-1	TRBD2	TRBJ2-1	TGTGCCAGCAGCTTAACCGGGACTAGCGACGACAATGAGCAGTTCTTC	CASSLTGTSDDNEQFF
NA	TRBV11-3	TRBD2	TRBJ2-1	TGTGCCAGCAGCTTAGTCTTTACGGGTAGCGGGAGATTGTTGAATGAGCAGTTCTTC	CASSLVFTGSGRLLNEQFF
NA	TRBV30	NA	TRBJ1-5	TGTGCCTGGAGTCTCTTTCAGGGGAATCAGCCCCAGCATTTT	CAWSLFQGNQPQHF
NA	TRBV5-6	NA	TRBJ2-3	TGTGCCAGCAGCTTGGGCGGGGTCATGGATACGCAGTATTTT	CASSLGGVMDTQYF
once	TRBV7-9	TRBD1	TRBJ1-2	TGTGCCAGCAGCTTAGCGTCAGGGACAGGCGGCTACACCTTC	CASSLASGTGGYTF
NA	TRBV5-6	NA	TRBJ2-3	TGTGCCAGCAGCTCCCTGGCCAGCACAGATACGCAGTATTTT	CASSSLASTDTQYF
NA	TRBV6-5	NA	TRBJ1-1	TGTGCCAGCAGGGAGGGACGGCGGAACACTGAAGCTTTCTTT	CASREGRRNTEAFF
once	TRBV2	TRBD2	TRBJ2-2	TGTGCCAGCAGCCTCCTTCCGGGACTAGCGGGACCCGGGGAGCTGTTTTTT	CASSLLPGLAGPGELFF
NA	TRBV15	NA	TRBJ1-6	TGTGCCACCAGCAGAGGGGTGGGGGCTGGTAATTCACCCCTCCACTTT	CATSRGVGAGNSPLHF
once	TRBV9	NA	TRBJ1-2	TGTGCCAGCAGCCCACCGGACAGACCATATGGCTACACCTTC	CASSPPDRPYGYTF
NA	TRBV5-6	TRBD2	TRBJ2-5	TGTGCCAGCAGCTTATACCGCGGGAGGGCCTACCAAGAGACCCAGTACTTC	CASSLYRGRAYQETQYF
NA	TRBV10-3	TRBD1	TRBJ2-5	TGTGCCATCAGGGCCGGGACAGGACCGCAAGAGACCCAGTACTTC	CAIRAGTGPQETQYF
NA	TRBV9	NA	TRBJ1-2	TGTGCCAGCAGCGTTTCCCCCCAGACAGACTATGGCTACACCTTC	CASSVSPQTDYGYTF
NA	TRBV5-1	NA	TRBJ1-5	TGCGCCAGCAGTCCGGGAGACAATCAGCCCCAGCATTTT	CASSPGDNQPQHF
NA	TRBV28	NA	TRBJ1-4	TGTGCCAGCAGGGGGGGGCTAACTAATGAAAAACTGTTTTTT	CASRGGLTNEKLFF
once	TRBV25-1	NA	TRBJ2-1	TGTGCCAGCAGTGAAGGGCTAAGTGTAGAGCAGTTCTTC	CASSEGLSVEQFF